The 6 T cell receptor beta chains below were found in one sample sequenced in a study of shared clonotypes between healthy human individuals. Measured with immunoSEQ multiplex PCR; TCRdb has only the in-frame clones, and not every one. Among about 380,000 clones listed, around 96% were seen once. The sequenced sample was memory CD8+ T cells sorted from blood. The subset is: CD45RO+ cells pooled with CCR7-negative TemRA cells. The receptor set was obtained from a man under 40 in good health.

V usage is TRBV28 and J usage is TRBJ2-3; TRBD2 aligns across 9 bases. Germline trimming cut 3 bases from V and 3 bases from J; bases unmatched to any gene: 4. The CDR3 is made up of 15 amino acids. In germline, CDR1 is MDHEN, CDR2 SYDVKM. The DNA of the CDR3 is TGTGCCAGCAGTTTTAGCGGGAGAAGAACAGATACGCAGTATTTT. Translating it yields CASSFSGRRTDTQYF.

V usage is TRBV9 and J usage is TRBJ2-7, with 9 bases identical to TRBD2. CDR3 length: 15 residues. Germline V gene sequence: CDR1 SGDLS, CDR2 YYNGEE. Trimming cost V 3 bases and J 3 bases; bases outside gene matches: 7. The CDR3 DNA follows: TGTGCCAGCAGCGGAGGGACTAGCAGTGACTACGAGCAGTACTTC. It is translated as CASSGGTSSDYEQYF.

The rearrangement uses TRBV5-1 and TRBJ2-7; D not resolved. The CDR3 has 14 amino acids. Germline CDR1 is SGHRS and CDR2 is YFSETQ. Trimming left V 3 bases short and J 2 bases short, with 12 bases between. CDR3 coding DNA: TGCGCCAGCAGCTCATACCCGCTTGCCTACGAGCAGTACTTC. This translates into CASSSYPLAYEQYF. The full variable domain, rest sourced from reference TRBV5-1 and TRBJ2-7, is KAGVTQTPRYLIKTRGQQVTLSCSPISGHRSVSWYQQTPGQGLQFLFEYFSETQRNKGNFPGRFSGRQFSNSRSEMNVSTLELGDSALYLCASSSYPLAYEQYFGPGTRLTVT.

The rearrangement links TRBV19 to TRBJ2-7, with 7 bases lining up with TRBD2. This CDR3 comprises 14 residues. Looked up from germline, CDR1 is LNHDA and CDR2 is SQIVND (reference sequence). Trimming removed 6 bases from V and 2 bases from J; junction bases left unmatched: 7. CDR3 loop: CASRISSGTYEQYF. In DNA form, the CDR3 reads TGTGCCAGTAGAATATCTAGCGGTACCTACGAGCAGTACTTC.

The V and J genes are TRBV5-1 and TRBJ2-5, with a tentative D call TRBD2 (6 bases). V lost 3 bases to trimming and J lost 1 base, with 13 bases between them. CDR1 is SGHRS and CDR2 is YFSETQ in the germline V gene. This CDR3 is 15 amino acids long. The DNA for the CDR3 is TGCGCCAGCAGCTCCACGGGACTCCGCCAAGAGACCCAGTACTTC. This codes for CASSSTGLRQETQYF.

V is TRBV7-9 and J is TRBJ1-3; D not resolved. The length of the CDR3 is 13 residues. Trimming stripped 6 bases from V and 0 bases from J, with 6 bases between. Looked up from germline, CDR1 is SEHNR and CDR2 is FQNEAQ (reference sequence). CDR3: CASRINSGNTIYF. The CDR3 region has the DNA TGTGCCAGCAGGATAAACTCTGGAAACACCATATATTTT.